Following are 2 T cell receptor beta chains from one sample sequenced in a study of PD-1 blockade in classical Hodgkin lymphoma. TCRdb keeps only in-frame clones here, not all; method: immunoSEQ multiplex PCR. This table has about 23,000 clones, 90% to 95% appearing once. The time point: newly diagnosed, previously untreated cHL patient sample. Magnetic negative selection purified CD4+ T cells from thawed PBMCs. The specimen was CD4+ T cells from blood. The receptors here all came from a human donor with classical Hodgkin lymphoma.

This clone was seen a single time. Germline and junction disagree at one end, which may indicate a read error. The chain's CDR3 is CAWSGRALF. Written as DNA, the CDR3 is TGTGCCTGGAGCGGCAGGGCCCTCTTT. The chain carries TRBV30 and TRBJ2-3; D is perhaps TRBD1 (5 bases). From germline, CDR1 is GTSNPN and CDR2 SVGIG (reference sequence). The CDR3 length is 9 residues.

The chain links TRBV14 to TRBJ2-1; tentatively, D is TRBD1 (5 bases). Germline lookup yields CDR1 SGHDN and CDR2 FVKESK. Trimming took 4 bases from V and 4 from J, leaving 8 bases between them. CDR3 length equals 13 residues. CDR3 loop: CASSLDSYNEQFF. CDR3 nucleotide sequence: TGTGCCAGCAGCCTAGACAGTTACAATGAGCAGTTCTTC.